This T cell receptor (beta chain) was recorded in a study of T-cell reconstitution after alpha-beta-depleted transplantation in children (dated by TCRdb to 2015 to 2016). Describing the broader study: Using TCR repertoire profiling, the study followed T-cell immune reconstitution in a quantitative way in children after TCRalphabeta/CD19-depleted allogeneic hematopoietic cell transplantation. The study at large found these results: The high TCRbeta diversity at day 60 in some patients was ascribed to recipient T cells and intrathymic progenitors that had survived conditioning. Apparently early alphabetaT-cell count recovery about two months after transplant reportedly relied on only several hundred rapidly expanded clones derived from non-depleted graft cells. Over the following months the frequencies of hyperexpanded clones went down, and after one year T-cell counts and TCRbeta diversity were mostly credited to newly produced T cells.

Compared with germline, V lacks 6 bases and J lacks 7 bases; bases without a gene match: 5. The CDR3 spans 13 residues, from the cysteine through the phenylalanine. The only DNA kept is the CDR3, 39 bases in frame from the first base. What this sample's treatment or condition label stands for: allogeneic hematopoietic cell transplantation with graft depleted of TCRalphabeta T cells and CD19 B cells. The transplant recipients were children given TCRalphabeta/CD19-depleted allogeneic hematopoietic cell grafts. This clonotype occurred many times. Its antigen is unknown. No qualities accompany the bases; no much larger clone lies one base away. Libraries were built with PCR. The instrument given in TCRdb is Illumina HiSeq 2500. To normalize quantification of the TCRbeta repertoire, the TCR libraries were built with molecular barcoding that relied on unique molecular identifiers. TCRdb reran the public reads through fastp at Q25 and MiXCR, keeping productive beta chains. Entries that share a CDR3 protein sequence are merged under the most common genes and DNA. The sample contains under 300,000 distinct CDR3 sequences, roughly 11% of them found a single time. The ten biggest clones cover 20% to 25% of the sample.

The clonotype was recovered from a male patient under 10 years old who had a stem cell transplant for chronic granulomatous disease, so the T cells may come from the graft donor. Sample: peripheral blood, taken 180 days after TCRalphabeta/CD19-depleted stem cell transplant. The chain is assembled from TRBV12-3 or TRBV12-4 and TRBJ2-7; 11 bases in the junction line up with TRBD1. The CDR3 region reads CASRGTGGTEQYF. The base sequence is TGTGCCAGCAGGGGGACAGGGGGAACGGAGCAGTACTTC.